This T cell receptor (beta chain) was captured in a study of cytomegalovirus exposure and HLA in healthy donors. Primers included in the PCR were 60 Vbeta and 13 Jbeta primers. TCRdb's table, derived via immunoSEQ multiplex PCR, lists solely in-frame clones and lacks some. This sample carries approximately 100,000 clones, approximately 80% of them seen once, and the ten largest clones take 12%. The sample taken for sequencing was PBMCs. The origin of this receptor is a woman aged 40 to 50 in good health and CMV-seropositive.

The chain's CDR3 is CASSPRERGTYNEQFF. CDR3 nucleotide sequence: TGTGCCAGCAGCCCTCGGGAGCGGGGTACCTACAATGAGCAGTTCTTC. The rearrangement links TRBV6-6 to TRBJ2-1, with 7 bases lining up with TRBD2. V lost 6 bases to trimming and J lost 2 bases; unmatched junction nucleotides: 10. The CDR3 length is 16 residues. Germline CDR1 is MNHNY and CDR2 is SVGAGI (reference sequence).